The 22 T cell receptor beta chains reported below all come from one sample, sequenced in a study of blood T cell repertoires in COVID-19. Some clones are missing from TCRdb's copy, which holds only in-frame ones; the method was immunoSEQ multiplex PCR. This sample has roughly 400,000 clones, with around nine tenths found just once. The sequencing input was PBMCs or T cells enriched from blood (not recorded which). The receptors stem from a woman between 45 and 65 years old who had recovered from COVID-19.

The V gene is TRBV4-2, the J gene TRBJ1-3; possibly TRBD1 for D (5 bases). The CDR3 extends over 17 amino acids. Trimming left V 2 bases short and J 2 bases short, with 16 bases between. CDR1 is LGHNA, CDR2 YNFKEQ, per germline. The CDR3 protein is CASSQSGGKAPGNTIYF. DNA of the CDR3: TGTGCCAGCAGCCAATCGGGGGGGAAAGCCCCTGGAAACACCATATATTTT.

The chain recombines TRBV7-9 with TRBJ1-2; 9 bases align to TRBD1. CDR3 length: 14 amino acids. Per germline, CDR1 SEHNR and CDR2 FQNEAQ (reference sequence). The junction had 3 bases not matched to a gene; V was cut back by 5 bases and J by 2 bases. Written as DNA, the CDR3 is TGTGCCAGCAGCGAAGGACAGGGGAACTATGGCTACACCTTC. Amino acids: CASSEGQGNYGYTF.

This sequence joins TRBV3-1 (or the pseudogene TRBV3-2) and TRBJ2-2, with TRBD1 identical over 9 bases. Per germline, CDR1 LGHDT and CDR2 YNNKEL (reference sequence). V lost 1 base to trimming and J lost 4 bases; unmatched junction nucleotides: 1. The CDR3 runs 15 residues. DNA of the CDR3: TGTGCCAGCAGCCAAGGGACAGGGGCCACCGGGGAGCTGTTTTTT. It is translated as CASSQGTGATGELFF.

The V call is TRBV18, the J call TRBJ1-3; 9 bases map to TRBD1. This CDR3 contains 16 residues. The germline V gene encodes CDR1 KGHSH and CDR2 LQKENI. J gave up 0 bases and V 6 bases, and 6 bases lay outside the gene matches. The CDR3 here is CASSQQGANSGNTIYF. The CDR3 coding sequence is TGTGCCAGCTCTCAACAGGGGGCCAACTCTGGAAACACCATATATTTT.

Of note for this clone: Given a far larger clone just one base away, this is likely a sequencing read error. This rearrangement joins TRBV12-3 or TRBV12-4 to TRBJ2-7; maybe TRBD1 (5 bases). The CDR3 has 12 residues. V lost 6 bases to trimming and J lost 0 bases, with 6 bases between them. The chain's CDR3 is CASSDSSYEQYF. The DNA for the CDR3 is TGTGCCAGCAGCGACAGCTCCTACGAGCAGTACTTC.

This sequence joins TRBV5-1 and TRBJ2-1; 10 bases are a match to TRBD2. Germline lookup yields CDR1 SGHRS and CDR2 YFSETQ. V shed 0 bases, J shed 0 bases, and the junction held 9 bases outside the gene matches. The CDR3 sequence is 19 residues long. The CDR3 is CASSLELAGAKSSYNEQFF. For the CDR3, the DNA is TGCGCCAGCAGCTTGGAGCTAGCGGGGGCCAAAAGCTCCTACAATGAGCAGTTCTTC.

The rearrangement uses TRBV7-2 and TRBJ1-1; 9 bases are a match to TRBD1. V shed 3 bases, J shed 3 bases, and the junction held 2 bases outside the gene matches. Per the germline V gene, CDR1 is SGHTA and CDR2 is FQGNSA. The CDR3 has 14 residues. This chain's CDR3 is CASSLGDRDTEAFF. Here the CDR3 DNA reads TGTGCCAGCAGCTTGGGGGACAGGGACACTGAAGCTTTCTTT. Combining the CDR3 with reference TRBV7-2 and TRBJ1-1 gives the whole variable domain GAGVSQSPSNKVTEKGKDVELRCDPISGHTALYWYRQSLGQGLEFLIYFQGNSAPDKSGLPSDRFSAERTGGSVSTLTIQRTQQEDSAVYLCASSLGDRDTEAFFGQGTRLTVV.

The CDR3 DNA sequence: TGCGCCAGCAGTGATCGGGGTACGGCGAACACTGAAGCTTTCTTT. It specifies CASSDRGTANTEAFF. The rearrangement links TRBV10-2 to TRBJ1-1; no clear D gene. Trimming removed 3 bases at V and 1 base at J, with 12 bases between. The germline CDR1 and CDR2 sequences are WSHSY and SAAADI. The CDR3 is 15 amino acids.

V and J are TRBV7-6 and TRBJ1-1; 7 nucleotides line up with TRBD1. The CDR3 runs to 15 residues. CDR1 and CDR2 from the germline V gene are SGHVS and FNYEAQ. Trimming took 3 bases from V and 4 from J; bases not matched to a gene: 8. CDR3 DNA: TGTGCCAGCAGCTTGATGACAGGGACGGGCACTGAAGCTTTCTTT. Translated, it gives CASSLMTGTGTEAFF. The full variable domain, completed using reference TRBV7-6 and TRBJ1-1, is GAGVSQSPRYKVTKRGQDVALRCDPISGHVSLYWYRQALGQGPEFLTYFNYEAQQDKSGLPNDRFSAERPEGSISTLTIQRTEQRDSAMYRCASSLMTGTGTEAFFGQGTRLTVV.

The chain employs TRBV2 and TRBJ2-7; TRBD1 aligns across 10 bases. The V segment lost 4 bases and the J segment 5 bases; nucleotides outside the gene matches: 8. The germline V gene encodes CDR1 SNHLY and CDR2 FYNNEI. The CDR3 has 15 amino acids. CDR3 in amino acids: CASSGRGQGHDEQYF. The CDR3 coding sequence is TGTGCCAGCAGTGGGAGGGGACAGGGGCACGACGAGCAGTACTTC.

The chain is built from TRBV19 and TRBJ1-5, with a tentative D call TRBD1 (6 bases). CDR1 and CDR2 (germline): LNHDA, SQIVND (reference sequence). The CDR3 spans 17 residues. The V end lost 1 base, the J end lost 0 bases, and 13 bases lay between the germline ends. The CDR3 coding sequence is TGTGCCAGTAGTATAGTTTCAGGGGTCCTTAGCAATCAGCCCCAGCATTTT. Protein product: CASSIVSGVLSNQPQHF.

This clone was detected only once. The rearrangement joins TRBV29-1 to TRBJ2-6, with D hard to call. CDR3 length: 14 residues. Between the trimmed V and J ends, which lost 1 base and 0 bases, there was a span of 4 bases. CDR1 SQVTM and CDR2 ANQGSEA come from the germline V gene. CDR3 sequence (DNA): TGCAGCGTTGAAGGAGACTCTGGGGCCAACGTCCTGACTTTC. This translates into CSVEGDSGANVLTF. Supplemented by reference TRBV29-1 and TRBJ2-6, the full variable domain reads SAVISQKPSRDICQRGTSLTIQCQVDSQVTMMFWYRQQPGQSLTLIATANQGSEATYESGFVIDKFPISRPNLTFSTLTVSNMSPEDSSIYLCSVEGDSGANVLTFGAGSRLTVL.

The V call is TRBV6-5, the J call TRBJ1-5; 8 nucleotides agree with TRBD1. The V gene end was trimmed by 5 bases and the J gene end by 1 base; junction bases not matched to a gene: 4. The CDR3 spans 15 residues. Germline CDR1 MNHEY, CDR2 SVGAGI. CDR3 sequence reads: CASSRQGRSNQPQHF. CDR3 nucleotide sequence: TGTGCCAGCAGTAGACAGGGGAGAAGCAATCAGCCCCAGCATTTT.

The chain couples TRBV5-1 to TRBJ1-2; D uncertain. CDR1 and CDR2 from the germline V gene are SGHRS and YFSETQ. CDR3 size: 14 residues. Trimming removed 3 bases from V and 5 bases from J, with 14 bases in between. CDR3 coding DNA: TGCGCCAGCAGCTCGGACGGCCCGGGGTATGGCTACACCTTC. This codes for CASSSDGPGYGYTF.

The CDR3 spells CASSAQGSGYGNTIYF. CDR3 coding DNA: TGTGCCAGCAGCGCACAGGGTTCTGGTTATGGCAACACCATATATTTT. This chain uses TRBV2 with TRBJ1-3, with D perhaps matching TRBD1 (6 bases). This CDR3 has 16 residues. V was clipped by 6 bases and J by 7 bases, with 22 bases between them. Germline CDR1 SNHLY, CDR2 FYNNEI.

V and J are TRBV18 and TRBJ1-4, with D perhaps matching TRBD1 (6 bases). Germline V gene data show CDR1 as KGHSH and CDR2 as LQKENI. This CDR3 spans 16 amino acids. V lost 3 bases and J 5 bases, leaving 16 bases between the germline ends. As DNA, the CDR3 is TGTGCCAGCTCACCCCCCCTGGCAGGGGCCAATGAAAAACTGTTTTTT. Its translation: CASSPPLAGANEKLFF. Supplemented by reference TRBV18 and TRBJ1-4, the full variable domain reads NAGVMQNPRHLVRRRGQEARLRCSPMKGHSHVYWYRQLPEEGLKFMVYLQKENIIDESGMPKERFSAEFPKEGPSILRIQQVVRGDSAAYFCASSPPLAGANEKLFFGSGTQLSVL.

The chain recombines TRBV6-5 with TRBJ1-5; the D gene is possibly TRBD1 (5 bases). Germline loops: CDR1 MNHEY, CDR2 SVGAGI. V shed 6 bases and J shed 7 bases, with 13 bases lying between them. The CDR3 loop spans 13 amino acids. The CDR3 is CASRRDLLQPQHF. As DNA, the CDR3 is TGTGCCAGCAGGCGGGACTTACTCCAGCCCCAGCATTTT.

J is TRBJ2-5 and V is TRBV30, with D perhaps TRBD2 (5 bases). The CDR3 is 14 residues long. V was clipped by 2 bases and J by 2 bases, with 12 bases between them. Germline assignment: CDR1 GTSNPN and CDR2 SVGIG (reference sequence). CDR3 DNA sequence: TGTGCCTGGAGTCGATGGAGAGGGCAAGAGACCCAGTACTTC. It yields the protein CAWSRWRGQETQYF.

V is TRBV2 and J is TRBJ1-2; no reliable D call. This CDR3 has 12 amino acids. V lost 2 bases to trimming and J lost 12 bases, with 13 bases between them. Germline V gives CDR1 SNHLY, CDR2 FYNNEI. The DNA for the CDR3 is TGTGCCAGCAGTGAACTACGTTCTACTCACACCTTC. This gives the protein CASSELRSTHTF.

The chain joins TRBV28 to TRBJ1-1, with D unclear. There are 10 residues in the CDR3. Looked up from germline, CDR1 is MDHEN and CDR2 is SYDVKM. V was cut by 6 bases and J by 6 bases, with 5 bases left in between. This CDR3 is CASSDSEAFF. CDR3 in DNA: TGTGCCAGCAGCGACTCTGAAGCTTTCTTT.

This clone was counted a few times. V usage is TRBV28 and J usage is TRBJ1-2; 7 nucleotides match TRBD1. Trimming removed 10 bases from V and 6 bases from J; junction bases left unmatched: 11. There are 13 residues in the CDR3. CDR1 and CDR2 (germline): MDHEN, SYDVKM. CDR3 DNA sequence: TGTGCCACTCTCAGGGGGGATGTTGATGGCTACACCTTC. Encoded protein: CATLRGDVDGYTF.

This chain connects TRBV7-2 to TRBJ1-6; D might be TRBD1 (6 bases). Germline V gives CDR1 SGHTA, CDR2 FQGNSA. The CDR3 covers 16 residues. Trimming removed 3 bases from V and 10 bases from J, with 19 bases in between. This chain's CDR3 is CASSLAGAGGGSPLHF. The DNA for the CDR3 is TGTGCCAGCAGCTTGGCAGGGGCCGGCGGAGGATCACCCCTCCACTTT.